Listed below are T cell receptor beta chains from one sample, sequenced in a study of blood T cells in healthy people across ages. TCRdb called the 5' RACE reads again in MiXCR, with one record for every CDR3 protein. Of approximately 810,000 distinct CDR3 sequences in the sample, around 30% were seen once. Sequenced sample: blood. The receptors come from a woman older than 75 in good health. Both conserved end residues are part of each CDR3. Fields, in order: clone size, D gene, V gene, J gene, CDR3 protein, CDR3 DNA. The D gene is left open where the match is weak. Rows may omit the clone size; those that give it use once, few, many or a size class.

size: once; D: TRBD2; V: TRBV5-1; J: TRBJ2-1; CDR3: CASSFLGTSGVYNEQFF; DNA: TGCGCCAGCAGCTTTCTGGGGACGAGCGGGGTGTACAATGAGCAGTTCTTC
size: -; D: -; V: TRBV7-2; J: TRBJ2-2; CDR3: CASSSSRRETGELFF; DNA: TGTGCCAGCAGCTCCAGCCGACGGGAGACCGGGGAGCTGTTTTTT
size: many; D: -; V: TRBV20-1; J: TRBJ2-4; CDR3: CSARDSGLVENIQYF; DNA: TGCAGTGCTAGAGATTCTGGGCTAGTAGAGAACATTCAGTACTTC
size: many; D: -; V: TRBV28; J: TRBJ1-2; CDR3: CASSLRAGKLAHWGYTF; DNA: TGTGCCAGCAGTTTAAGGGCTGGGAAGTTAGCCCACTGGGGCTACACCTTC
size: -; D: -; V: TRBV11-2; J: TRBJ2-3; CDR3: CASRTGLADTQYF; DNA: TGTGCCAGCAGAACAGGCTTGGCAGATACGCAGTATTTT
size: many; D: -; V: TRBV7-9; J: TRBJ2-7; CDR3: CASSGQTGRGYEQYF; DNA: TGTGCCAGCAGCGGACAGACAGGGAGGGGATACGAGCAGTACTTC
size: few; D: TRBD1; V: TRBV18; J: TRBJ1-1; CDR3: CASSQNRGADTEAFF; DNA: TGTGCCAGCTCACAAAACAGGGGTGCGGACACTGAAGCTTTCTTT
size: many; D: TRBD1; V: TRBV7-9; J: TRBJ1-2; CDR3: CASIPGQGNGYTF; DNA: TGTGCCAGCATCCCGGGACAGGGTAATGGCTACACCTTC
size: many; D: -; V: TRBV7-2; J: TRBJ2-5; CDR3: CASSLGATGGTQYF; DNA: TGTGCCAGCAGCTTAGGGGCGACGGGTGGGACCCAGTACTTC
size: -; D: -; V: TRBV7-2; J: TRBJ2-7; CDR3: CASSLNHGHYEQYF; DNA: TGTGCCAGCAGCTTAAATCATGGACACTACGAGCAGTACTTC
size: -; D: -; V: TRBV27; J: TRBJ1-1; CDR3: CASSLSGVSEAFF; DNA: TGTGCCAGCAGTTTATCGGGTGTTTCTGAAGCTTTCTTT